This T cell receptor (beta chain) came from a study of graft-versus-host responses after intestinal transplantation. Whole-study context: Isolated intestinal, liver-intestinal, or multivisceral transplants had been given to the recipients. All of the recipients had induction that used anti-thymocyte globulin, then tacrolimus and steroids for about 3 years. Whole-study results and caveats: Within the allografts of patients who had graft-donor T cell macrochimerism, graft-versus-host to host-versus-graft clonal ratios were high.

To note about this clone: The target antigen is unknown.

Trimming took off 0 bases at V and 6 bases at J, with 11 bases between the two ends. Per the germline V gene, CDR1 is SGDLS and CDR2 is YYNGEE. There are 14 residues in the CDR3. The table came from immunoSEQ multiplex PCR; TCRdb's copy has only in-frame clones and leaves some out. The sample records tens of thousands of clones, about 90% being singletons. The receptor's source is a human donor who received an intestinal transplant. The gene calls are TRBV9 and TRBJ2-3, with D possibly being TRBD1 (6 bases). This sample comprised unstimulated CD8+ T cells sorted from spleen or lymph node cells, obtained before intestinal transplant. The CDR3 spells CASSVGGPADTQYF. DNA of the CDR3: TGTGCCAGCAGCGTAGGGGGGCCGGCGGATACGCAGTATTTT.